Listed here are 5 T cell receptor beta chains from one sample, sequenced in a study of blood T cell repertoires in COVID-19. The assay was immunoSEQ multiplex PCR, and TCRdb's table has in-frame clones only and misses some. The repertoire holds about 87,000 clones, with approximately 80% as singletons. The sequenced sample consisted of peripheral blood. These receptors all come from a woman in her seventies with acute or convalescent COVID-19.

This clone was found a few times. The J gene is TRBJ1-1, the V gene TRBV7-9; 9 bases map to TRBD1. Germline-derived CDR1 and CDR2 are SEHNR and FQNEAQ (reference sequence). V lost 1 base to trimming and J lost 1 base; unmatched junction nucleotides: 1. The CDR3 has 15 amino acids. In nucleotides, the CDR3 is TGTGCCAGCAGCTTAGGGGACAGGGCGAACACTGAAGCTTTCTTT. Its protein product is CASSLGDRANTEAFF.

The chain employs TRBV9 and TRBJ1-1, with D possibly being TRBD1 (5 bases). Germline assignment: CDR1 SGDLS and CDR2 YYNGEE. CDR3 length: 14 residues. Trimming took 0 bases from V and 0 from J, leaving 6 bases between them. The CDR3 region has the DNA TGTGCCAGCAGCGTAGCGACAGTGAACACTGAAGCTTTCTTT. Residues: CASSVATVNTEAFF.

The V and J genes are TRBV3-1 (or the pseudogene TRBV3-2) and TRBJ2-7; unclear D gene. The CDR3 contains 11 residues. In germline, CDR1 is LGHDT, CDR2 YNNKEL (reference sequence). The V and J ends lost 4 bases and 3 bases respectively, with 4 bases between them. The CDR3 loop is CASSLRYEQYF. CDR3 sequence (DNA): TGTGCCAGCAGCCTTCGCTACGAGCAGTACTTC.

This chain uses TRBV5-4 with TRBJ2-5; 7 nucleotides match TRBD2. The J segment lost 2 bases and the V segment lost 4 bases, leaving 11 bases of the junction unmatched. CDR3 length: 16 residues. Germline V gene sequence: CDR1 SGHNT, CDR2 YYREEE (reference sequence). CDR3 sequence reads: CASSPWPGGLQETQYF. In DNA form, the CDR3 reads TGTGCCAGCAGCCCCTGGCCGGGGGGACTACAAGAGACCCAGTACTTC.

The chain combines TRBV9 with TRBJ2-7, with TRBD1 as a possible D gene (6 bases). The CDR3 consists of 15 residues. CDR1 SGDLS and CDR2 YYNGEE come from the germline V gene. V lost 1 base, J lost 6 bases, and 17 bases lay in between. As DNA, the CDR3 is TGTGCCAGCAGCGTATTTGGGGGCGATTTCTCCGAGCAGTACTTC. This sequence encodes CASSVFGGDFSEQYF.